The 27 T cell receptor beta chains given below trace back to one sample, sequenced in a study of blood T cell repertoires in COVID-19. Using immunoSEQ multiplex PCR, the repertoire was profiled, and TCRdb retains in-frame clones only, with some absent. The table has some 130,000 clones, approximately 90% seen once; the top ten hold about a tenth. The material sequenced was peripheral blood. The receptor source for this set is a man aged 45-65 years with acute or convalescent COVID-19.

The chain is built from TRBV11-2 and TRBJ1-2; perhaps TRBD1 as D (5 bases). CDR3 length: 14 amino acids. V lost 5 bases and J 4 bases, leaving 14 bases between the germline ends. Germline V gives CDR1 SGHAT, CDR2 FQNNGV. CDR3: CASSRVGAPYGYTF. The CDR3 DNA reads TGTGCCAGCAGCCGGGTAGGGGCCCCCTATGGCTACACCTTC.

This sequence joins TRBV7-2 and TRBJ1-4; tentatively, D is TRBD1 (6 bases). Germline V gives CDR1 SGHTA, CDR2 FQGNSA. Trimming left V 2 bases short and J 5 bases short, with 12 bases between. The CDR3 spans 15 residues. CDR3 coding DNA: TGTGCCAGCAGCTTATCAGGGGTACTAAATGAAAAACTGTTTTTT. Translation gives CASSLSGVLNEKLFF.

The chain recombines TRBV7-6 with TRBJ2-5; 10 nucleotides match TRBD1. The CDR3 covers 15 residues. Trimming took 2 bases from V and 4 from J; bases not matched to a gene: 4. Germline-derived CDR1 and CDR2 are SGHVS and FNYEAQ. The CDR3 sequence is CASSLSRTGGETQYF. In DNA, the CDR3 is TGTGCCAGCAGCTTATCCCGGACAGGGGGAGAGACCCAGTACTTC. The full variable domain, in which reference TRBV7-6 and TRBJ2-5 provide the parts outside the CDR3, is GAGVSQSPRYKVTKRGQDVALRCDPISGHVSLYWYRQALGQGPEFLTYFNYEAQQDKSGLPNDRFSAERPEGSISTLTIQRTEQRDSAMYRCASSLSRTGGETQYFGPGTRLLVL.

The rearrangement joins TRBV5-4 to TRBJ1-1; D is unclear. Trimming shortened V by 4 bases and J by 1 base, and 8 bases separated the two germline ends. This CDR3 comprises 13 residues. Germline CDR1 and CDR2: SGHNT and YYREEE (reference sequence). This chain's CDR3 is CASSPRQNTEAFF. The CDR3 DNA is TGTGCCAGCAGCCCACGACAGAACACTGAAGCTTTCTTT.

The V call is TRBV5-1, the J call TRBJ1-1; 9 bases match TRBD1. The CDR3 totals 15 residues. Germline CDR1 SGHRS, CDR2 YFSETQ. The J segment lost 1 base and the V segment lost 0 bases, leaving 1 base of the junction unmatched. The CDR3 spells CASSLEGQGNTEAFF. Written as DNA, the CDR3 is TGCGCCAGCAGCTTGGAGGGACAGGGGAACACTGAAGCTTTCTTT.

This clone was counted only a few times. The rearrangement joins TRBV6-5 to TRBJ2-7; possible D gene TRBD1, 6 bases. Germline V CDR1 and CDR2: MNHEY, SVGAGI. V shed 5 bases and J shed 2 bases, with 13 bases lying between them. This CDR3 is 14 amino acids long. CDR3 sequence (DNA): TGTGCCAGCAGTCGGACAGTTGGCCCCTACGAGCAGTACTTC. It translates to CASSRTVGPYEQYF.

The chain joins TRBV9 to TRBJ1-5; D might be TRBD1 (5 bases). The ends were cut back, 5 bases at V and 2 bases at J, with 11 bases in the middle. Germline assignment: CDR1 SGDLS and CDR2 YYNGEE. This CDR3 comprises 14 residues. CDR3 loop: CASSYGAGNQPQHF. The CDR3 DNA sequence: TGTGCCAGCAGTTATGGGGCGGGCAATCAGCCCCAGCATTTT.

This clone came up once. V gene TRBV19 combines with J gene TRBJ1-5, with D uncertain. V was cut by 5 bases and J by 6 bases, with 20 bases left in between. CDR3 length: 16 residues. CDR1 LNHDA and CDR2 SQIVND come from the germline V gene (reference sequence). The DNA for the CDR3 is TGTGCCAGTAGTTCTATTAGCGGGCGGCTTGGTCAGCCCCAGCATTTT. Translating it yields CASSSISGRLGQPQHF.

This clone was seen a single time. The genes are TRBV3-1 (or the pseudogene TRBV3-2) and TRBJ2-3; 13 positions agree with TRBD2. CDR1 is LGHDT, CDR2 YNNKEL, per germline (reference sequence). Unmatched junction bases numbered 6, after V lost 4 bases and J lost 2 bases. This CDR3 region has 17 residues. DNA of the CDR3: TGTGCCAGCAGCCTCGGACTAGCGGGAGTTTCCACAGATACGCAGTATTTT. Translated: CASSLGLAGVSTDTQYF.

This clone turned up a few times. The chain has TRBV9 and TRBJ1-1; 7 nucleotides line up with TRBD1. CDR1 is SGDLS, CDR2 YYNGEE, per germline. V was clipped by 3 bases and J by 0 bases; unmatched bases: 8. The CDR3 is made up of 16 amino acids. The CDR3 reads CASSEGTDFMNTEAFF. The CDR3 coding sequence is TGTGCCAGCAGCGAGGGGACAGATTTTATGAACACTGAAGCTTTCTTT. The variable domain in full, completed from reference TRBV9 and TRBJ1-1, reads DSGVTQTPKHLITATGQRVTLRCSPRSGDLSVYWYQQSLDQGLQFLIQYYNGEERAKGNILERFSAQQFPDLHSELNLSSLELGDSALYFCASSEGTDFMNTEAFFGQGTRLTVV.

A few counts support this clone. The genes are TRBV28 and TRBJ1-1, with D tentatively TRBD1 (6 bases). Between the trimmed V and J ends, which lost 4 bases and 1 base, there was a span of 16 bases. The CDR3 has 16 residues. CDR1 MDHEN and CDR2 SYDVKM come from the germline V gene. The CDR3, as DNA: TGTGCCAGCAGTTCACAGGGTTTGGGGGAGAACACTGAAGCTTTCTTT. Its protein product is CASSSQGLGENTEAFF. The full variable domain, completed using reference TRBV28 and TRBJ1-1, is DVKVTQSSRYLVKRTGEKVFLECVQDMDHENMFWYRQDPGLGLRLIYFSYDVKMKEKGDIPEGYSVSREKKERFSLILESASTNQTSMYLCASSSQGLGENTEAFFGQGTRLTVV.

This clone was observed once. The chain joins TRBV10-3 to TRBJ1-6, with D maybe TRBD1 (5 bases). Germline CDR1 ENHRY, CDR2 SYGVKD. The CDR3 is 16 residues long. V gave up 5 bases and J gave up 8 bases, with 19 bases separating them. The chain's CDR3 is CAISSHRGASHSPLHF. DNA of the CDR3: TGTGCCATCAGTTCCCACCGCGGGGCGTCGCATTCACCCCTCCACTTT.

At least ten counts were recorded for this clone. The chain links TRBV15 to TRBJ1-6, with D tentatively TRBD1 (6 bases). There are 16 residues in the CDR3. Trimming removed 0 bases from V and 4 bases from J, with 10 bases in between. CDR1 is LNHNV and CDR2 is YYDKDF in the germline V gene (reference sequence). The CDR3 sequence is CATSRDLRGYNSPLHF. CDR3 in DNA: TGTGCCACCAGCAGAGATCTAAGGGGGTATAATTCACCCCTCCACTTT.

DNA for the CDR3: TGTGCCAGCTCACCATCCTCGGGTGTTTGGTACACCTTC. Amino acid sequence: CASSPSSGVWYTF. The rearrangement uses TRBV18 and TRBJ1-2, with D unresolved. CDR1 and CDR2 from the germline V gene are KGHSH and LQKENI. The CDR3 length is 13 residues. V lost 2 bases and J 11 bases, leaving 15 bases between the germline ends.

J is TRBJ1-1 and V is TRBV5-6; no reliable D call. The V gene lost 0 bases and the J gene lost 4 bases, with 13 bases spanning the gap. Germline loops: CDR1 SGHDT, CDR2 YYEEEE. CDR3 length equals 15 residues. The CDR3 DNA reads TGTGCCAGCAGCTTGGGTCGTCAGTTCGTCACTGAAGCTTTCTTT. It is translated as CASSLGRQFVTEAFF.

This chain links TRBV7-9 with TRBJ2-7, with 7 bases that match TRBD1. V was clipped by 0 bases and J by 7 bases; unmatched bases: 6. The length of the CDR3 is 14 residues. CDR1 is SEHNR and CDR2 is FQNEAQ in the germline V gene (reference sequence). The CDR3 sequence: CASSLAQGLGEQYF. CDR3 sequence (DNA): TGTGCCAGCAGCTTAGCACAGGGGTTGGGAGAGCAGTACTTC. Drawing the rest from reference TRBV7-9 and TRBJ2-7, the complete variable domain is DTGVSQNPRHKITKRGQNVTFRCDPISEHNRLYWYRQTLGQGPEFLTYFQNEAQLEKSRLLSDRFSAERPKGSFSTLEIQRTEQGDSAMYLCASSLAQGLGEQYFGPGTRLTVT.

This chain connects TRBV19 to TRBJ1-5, with D perhaps TRBD1 (5 bases). There are 17 residues in the CDR3. V was pared by 3 bases and J by 0 bases, with 15 bases between. Looked up from germline, CDR1 is LNHDA and CDR2 is SQIVND (reference sequence). CDR3 region: CASSILDSPYSNQPQHF. The CDR3 nucleotides are TGTGCCAGTAGTATCCTAGACAGCCCATATAGCAATCAGCCCCAGCATTTT.

The V gene is TRBV19, the J gene TRBJ1-2; 9 bases line up with TRBD1. CDR3 size: 14 residues. From germline, CDR1 is LNHDA and CDR2 SQIVND (reference sequence). V shed 3 bases and J 6 bases; nucleotides not matched to a gene: 5. CDR3 region: CASSIPGTGHGYTF. The CDR3 nucleotides are TGTGCCAGTAGTATTCCCGGGACAGGGCATGGCTACACCTTC.

This chain connects TRBV9 to TRBJ1-5, with a possible D match to TRBD1 (5 bases). This CDR3 has 14 residues. V lost 1 base and J lost 6, with 11 bases in between. Germline V lookup: CDR1 SGDLS, CDR2 YYNGEE. The CDR3 sequence is CASSVSQGFQPQHF. CDR3 coding DNA: TGTGCCAGCAGCGTAAGTCAGGGATTTCAGCCCCAGCATTTT.

The chain links TRBV7-2 to TRBJ1-2; D is unresolved. Germline CDR1 reads SGHTA; CDR2 reads FQGNSA. V lost 1 base and J lost 2, with 8 bases in between. The CDR3 spans 14 residues. The CDR3 bases are TGTGCCAGCAGCTTAGACGGACTGAACTATGGCTACACCTTC. It codes for CASSLDGLNYGYTF.

The genes are TRBV5-8 and TRBJ2-7, with 8 bases lining up with TRBD2. CDR3 length: 14 amino acids. V shed 1 base, J shed 9 bases, and the junction held 9 bases outside the gene matches. From germline, CDR1 is SGHTS and CDR2 YDEGEE. CDR3 region: CASSLRGGGSAQYF. The CDR3 bases are TGTGCCAGCAGCTTGCGGGGGGGCGGGAGTGCGCAGTACTTC.

The chain links TRBV9 to TRBJ1-2; possibly TRBD1 for D (5 bases). CDR1 and CDR2 (germline): SGDLS, YYNGEE. CDR3 size: 13 residues. V was trimmed by 7 bases and J by 8 bases, leaving 18 bases between them. In nucleotides, the CDR3 is TGTGCCAGCTCCTATCGGGGGTACGGCGGCTACACCTTC. Translating it yields CASSYRGYGGYTF.

The chain recombines TRBV7-9 with TRBJ2-1, with 12 bases that match TRBD1. The CDR3 spans 18 residues. Trimming at V came to 7 bases and at J to 6 bases, leaving 16 bases not matched to a gene. CDR1 is SEHNR, CDR2 FQNEAQ, per germline (reference sequence). CDR3 amino acids: CASTTGTGGREGFNEQFF. In nucleotides, the CDR3 is TGTGCCAGCACCACCGGGACAGGGGGCCGGGAGGGCTTCAATGAGCAGTTCTTC.

This clone occurred once. The rearrangement uses TRBV6-5 and TRBJ1-3; D gene uncertain. This CDR3 region has 16 residues. CDR1 MNHEY and CDR2 SVGAGI come from the germline V gene. V shed 0 bases and J shed 3 bases, with 12 bases lying between them. Written as DNA, the CDR3 is TGTGCCAGCAGTTACTCGATTCCCGGACTTGGAAACACCATATATTTT. It is translated as CASSYSIPGLGNTIYF.

The genes are TRBV5-1 and TRBJ2-1, with 9 bases aligning to TRBD1. V gave up 3 bases and J gave up 6 bases; unmatched junction bases: 10. CDR3 length: 16 amino acids. Germline V lookup: CDR1 SGHRS, CDR2 YFSETQ. CDR3 sequence reads: CASSSRTGDGGNEQFF. CDR3 coding DNA: TGCGCCAGCAGCTCCCGGACAGGGGACGGTGGCAATGAGCAGTTCTTC.

The chain employs TRBV5-1 and TRBJ1-1; tentatively, D is TRBD1 (5 bases). This CDR3 is built from 16 residues. Germline assignment: CDR1 SGHRS and CDR2 YFSETQ. V was shortened by 1 base and J by 0 bases, with 13 bases between the two germline ends. DNA for the CDR3: TGCGCCAGCAGCTTGACAGGAACAGGACTGAACACTGAAGCTTTCTTT. Amino acids: CASSLTGTGLNTEAFF.

The rearrangement links TRBV5-1 to TRBJ2-3; 9 nucleotides line up with TRBD2. The V gene end was trimmed by 4 bases and the J gene end by 6 bases; junction bases not matched to a gene: 12. The CDR3 contains 16 residues. In germline, CDR1 is SGHRS, CDR2 YFSETQ. The CDR3 DNA reads TGCGCCAGCAGCCCCATTGGCGGGGGGGTATCTGATACGCAGTATTTT. It yields the protein CASSPIGGGVSDTQYF.